This is a list of T cell receptor beta chains from one sample in a study of T cells after yellow fever vaccination. MiXCR, applied by TCRdb to the 5' RACE reads, yields one record per CDR3 protein. The data show around 350,000 distinct CDR3 sequences, under 14% seen once. The material sequenced was PBMCs, taken on the day of the first yellow fever vaccination. The source of these receptors is a man in his late teens or twenties who received the YFV17D yellow fever vaccine. Each CDR3 is given with its conserved first and last residue. The D gene is left open where the match is weak. Clone size appears in some rows only: once, few, many, or a class for an expanded clone.

clone size	D gene	V gene	J gene	CDR3 DNA	CDR3 protein
few	-	TRBV28	TRBJ2-3	TGTGCCAGCACCAGTTCGGGGGAAGGTACAGATACGCAGTATTTT	CASTSSGEGTDTQYF
-	-	TRBV9	TRBJ2-3	TGTGCCAGCAGCTACGACTCCCCGACAGATACGCAGTATTTT	CASSYDSPTDTQYF
-	TRBD2	TRBV20-1	TRBJ2-5	TGCTGTGCTAGAGGAAAACTAGCGGGGGGGCCCGAGACCCAGTACTTC	CCARGKLAGGPETQYF
-	TRBD2	TRBV24-1	TRBJ2-1	TGTGCCACCAGTGACCGCCGGGCTAGCGGGGGGGGTGAGCAGTTCTTC	CATSDRRASGGGEQFF
-	-	TRBV5-1	TRBJ2-7	TGCGCCAGCAGCTTGGTCGTGGATAACTACGAGCAGTACTTC	CASSLVVDNYEQYF
-	-	TRBV20-1	TRBJ1-5	TGCAGTGCTAGAGGTGGGAGCAATCAGCCCCAGCATTTT	CSARGGSNQPQHF
few	-	TRBV25-1	TRBJ2-5	TGTGCCAGCAGTGAATTGGTCAGACAAGAGACCCAGTACTTC	CASSELVRQETQYF
-	TRBD1	TRBV6-5	TRBJ2-1	TGTGCCAGCAGTTACCAACAGGGGCCCAACTTCTTC	CASSYQQGPNFF
few	TRBD2	TRBV5-1	TRBJ2-7	TGCGCCAGCAGCTTGTCTAGCGGGGGGCCCAGCTCCTACGAGCAGTACTTC	CASSLSSGGPSSYEQYF
few	TRBD2	TRBV5-5	TRBJ2-2	TGTGCCAGCAGCTTTCACGGGGGGGCCACCGGGGAGCTGTTTTTT	CASSFHGGATGELFF
few	TRBD2	TRBV12-3/TRBV12-4	TRBJ2-3	TGTGCCAGCAGTTCCCAAGCGGGGGGGCTGGCAGATACGCAGTATTTT	CASSSQAGGLADTQYF
-	-	TRBV6-6	TRBJ1-1	TGTGCCAGCAGACGGGCTGAAGCTTTCTTT	CASRRAEAFF
-	TRBD1	TRBV4-3	TRBJ2-2	TGCGCCAGCAGCCAAGACCGCACAGGGGGCAAGGGCGGGGAGCTGTTTTTT	CASSQDRTGGKGGELFF
-	TRBD2	TRBV7-4	TRBJ2-5	TGTGCCAGCAGCTTAACAGGACTAGCGGGGGGCCAAGAGACCCAGTACTTC	CASSLTGLAGGQETQYF
many	-	TRBV20-1	TRBJ2-1	TGCAGTGCTAGTAGGCCTGGTGAGCAGTTCTTC	CSASRPGEQFF
many	-	TRBV4-2	TRBJ1-1	TGTGCCAGCAGCCAGGCTGGACAGAACACTGAAGCTTTCTTT	CASSQAGQNTEAFF
many	TRBD2	TRBV7-2	TRBJ2-5	TGTGCCAGCGTGGCGGGGGGGCCCCAAGAGACCCAGTACTTC	CASVAGGPQETQYF
-	-	TRBV19	TRBJ2-3	TGTGCCAGTTTATCTGGAGATACGCAGTATTTT	CASLSGDTQYF
-	TRBD2	TRBV4-1	TRBJ2-3	TGCGCCAGCAGCCAAGAACGCGGGGGTAGCACAGATACGCAGTATTTT	CASSQERGGSTDTQYF
few	-	TRBV15	TRBJ2-7	TGTGCCACCAGCAGAGGGGTAACGAGGCTAAGGTCCTACGAGCAGTACTTC	CATSRGVTRLRSYEQYF
few	TRBD2	TRBV3-1	TRBJ2-3	TGTGCCAGCAGCCAAAGGCGGGGGGGGTTGGGGGCAGATACGCAGTATTTT	CASSQRRGGLGADTQYF
-	-	TRBV11-1	TRBJ2-5	TGTGCCAGCAGCTTAGGGCAAGCCAATAGCAACCAAGAGACCCAGTACTTC	CASSLGQANSNQETQYF
few	-	TRBV9	TRBJ1-6	TGTGCCAGCAGCCTTGACGGGTCGCCCTATAATTCACCCCTCCACTTT	CASSLDGSPYNSPLHF
few	-	TRBV4-3	TRBJ2-2	TGCGCCAGCAGCCAAGAGGGATATGGGGAGCTGTTTTTT	CASSQEGYGELFF
-	-	TRBV20-1	TRBJ2-5	TGTAGTGCTAGAGCCCCCGGGACACCCCAAGAGACCCAGTACTTC	CSARAPGTPQETQYF
-	-	TRBV7-2	TRBJ1-1	TGTGCCAGCAGCTTAGCCGTGAGAGAGACAAACACTGAAGCTTTCTTT	CASSLAVRETNTEAFF
-	-	TRBV6-8	TRBJ2-5	TGTGCCAGCAGTTACTCACCGGACTCACAAGAGACCCAGTACTTC	CASSYSPDSQETQYF
-	TRBD2	TRBV6-2/TRBV6-3	TRBJ2-3	TGTGCCAGCACTCGGATCGGGGGGGCAGATACGCAGTATTTT	CASTRIGGADTQYF
many	-	TRBV7-2	TRBJ2-5	TGTGCCAGCAGCTTAGGGGCCCGGTGGTTCCGCAAAGAGACCCAGTACTTC	CASSLGARWFRKETQYF
few	-	TRBV7-9	TRBJ2-7	TGTGCCAGCAACCACGGACGGGGGGCCAACGAGCAGTACTTC	CASNHGRGANEQYF
-	TRBD2	TRBV3-1	TRBJ2-3	TGTGCCAGCAGCCAAGGACATAGCGGGGATACGCAGTATTTT	CASSQGHSGDTQYF
few	-	TRBV4-1	TRBJ1-1	TGCGCCAGCAGACTCTCAGAAGGGGGTGAAGCTTTCTTT	CASRLSEGGEAFF
few	-	TRBV20-1	TRBJ1-6	TGCAGTGCTAGCCCGGGGATCCCTTCACCCCTCCACTTT	CSASPGIPSPLHF
-	TRBD1	TRBV12-3/TRBV12-4	TRBJ2-7	TGTGCCAGCAGTTTCACTCCGGGACAGGGCCTATACGAGCAGTACTTC	CASSFTPGQGLYEQYF
many	TRBD1	TRBV5-6	TRBJ2-5	TGTGCCAGCAGTTCCAGGGACAGGGCGCAAGAGACCCAGTACTTC	CASSSRDRAQETQYF
few	-	TRBV9	TRBJ2-7	TGTGCCAGCAGCGTAGGGTCTGCGGGGGCTGGCGAGCAGTACTTC	CASSVGSAGAGEQYF
-	TRBD2	TRBV5-1	TRBJ2-2	TGCGCCAGCAGCTTTGCTATGGGACTAGCAGGCACCGGGGAGCTGTTTTTT	CASSFAMGLAGTGELFF
few	-	TRBV30	TRBJ1-5	TGTGCCTGGAGTGACCGGGCGCGGGGCAATCAGCCCCAGCATTTT	CAWSDRARGNQPQHF
-	TRBD1	TRBV19	TRBJ1-5	TGTGCCAGTAGTACTACAGGGGGGCGTCAGCCCCAGCATTTT	CASSTTGGRQPQHF
-	-	TRBV15	TRBJ1-1	TGTGCCACCAGCCTCCCGGGAAACACTGAAGCTTTCTTT	CATSLPGNTEAFF
few	-	TRBV24-1	TRBJ2-5	TGTGCCACCAGTGATGGGCGAAAGTACCAAGAGACCCAGTACTTC	CATSDGRKYQETQYF
few	-	TRBV2	TRBJ1-6	TGTGCCAGCAGTGAAACGGGTGCTCCCCTCCACTTT	CASSETGAPLHF
-	-	TRBV6-2/TRBV6-3	TRBJ1-4	TGTGCCAGCAGTTACTCATCGGGACTGCTGGGAAAACTGTTTTTT	CASSYSSGLLGKLFF
many	-	TRBV7-2	TRBJ2-1	TGTGCCAGCAGCCCAGGCTTTGCGGACAATGAGCAGTTCTTC	CASSPGFADNEQFF
-	TRBD1	TRBV28	TRBJ1-5	TGTGCCAGCAGCAGGCCCCGACAGGGAGATCAGCCCCAGCATTTT	CASSRPRQGDQPQHF
many	TRBD1	TRBV7-2	TRBJ2-2	TGTGCCAGCAGCTCTAGCAGGGGGCAGTACACCGGGGAGCTGTTTTTT	CASSSSRGQYTGELFF